The source of this T cell receptor (beta chain) is a study of OX40 agonist ivuxolimab in advanced cancers. Regarding the complete study: The costimulatory receptor OX40 (CD134) was targeted by ivuxolimab, a fully human IgG2 agonistic monoclonal antibody. Intravenous ivuxolimab was administered to patients every 2 weeks at six dose levels: 0.01, 0.1, 0.3, 1.5, 3 and 10 mg/kg. Of the roughly 50 dose-escalation patients, hepatocellular carcinoma was present in about 19, melanoma in approximately 15, renal cell carcinoma in 9 and head and neck cancer in 9. Patients were allowed to have had prior anti-PD-1, anti-PD-L1 or anti-CTLA-4 therapy, and approximately 37% of the dose-escalation patients had been treated with checkpoint inhibitors. Peripheral TCRbeta sequencing aimed to test whether ivuxolimab altered TCR sequence diversity and caused clonal T-cell expansion. Partial responses were achieved by three dose-escalation patients, of whom one had hepatocellular carcinoma and two had cutaneous melanoma. A male proportion of 70% to 90% and a mean age of approximately 62 years, ranging from about 20 to 80, were recorded for the dose-escalation cohort. The paper describes the monotherapy dose-escalation part (N = 52 patients) of the phase I trial of ivuxolimab.

Worth noting for this clone: It has no known antigen specificity. Base-call qualities are not available, and no considerably larger clone is one nucleotide away.

V loses 6 bases of germline sequence and J loses 4 bases, and the interval between the two ends is 15 bases. From the germline V gene, CDR1 is KGHSY and CDR2 is FQNENV. The CDR3 holds 14 amino acids from the cysteine to the phenylalanine. Only the CDR3 region is kept as DNA, spanning 42 bases read in frame from base 1. Overall study outcomes, separate from this receptor: Low levels of normalized T-cell clonal expansion were also seen in some patients who did not respond. After ivuxolimab, expanded clones were on average more numerous among CD8+ T cells than among CD4+ T cells. At doses of 0.1 to 3.0 mg/kg, clonal expansion of both CD4+ and CD8+ T cells in blood was seen between baseline and week 6. The antigen specificity of the clonally expanded peripheral T cells was not determined. In the 0.1-3.0 mg/kg groups, partial responders had among the lowest normalized peripheral clonal expansion, particularly in CD8+ T cells.

To sequence the TCRbeta CDR3 region, genomic DNA was isolated from the sorted cells. The immunoSEQ Assay was used to sequence the TCRbeta CDR3 regions. TCRdb provides this immuneACCESS table in a form limited to in-frame rearrangements. Some clones are lacking; in checked studies, under half of them reflect an unresolved V gene, and why the rest are absent is not known. The sample has about 68,000 clones on record, roughly 90% of them singletons. The ten largest clones take up approximately 0.98% of the sample. The trial excluded patients who had a history of autoimmune disease or were on systemic immunosuppression. Peripheral blood for TCR sequencing was collected from all dose cohorts at baseline, on cycle 4 day 1, and on cycle 7 day 1. The samples were drawn from a first-in-human, open-label, multicenter phase I dose-escalation trial of ivuxolimab. Adults with locally advanced or metastatic head and neck squamous cell, hepatocellular, melanoma or renal cell carcinoma were enrolled in the trial. Before TCR sequencing, CD4+ and CD8+ T cells were separately sorted from peripheral blood.

This TCR came from an adult with an advanced solid tumor such as melanoma, head and neck, liver or kidney cancer. The sequenced sample was CD4+ or CD8+ T cells sorted from blood, obtained in a trial of the OX40 agonist ivuxolimab. The rearranged segments are TRBV16 and TRBJ1-1; the D gene is perhaps TRBD1, on 6 matching bases. CDR3 reads: CASSRLKGGTEAFF. The DNA sequence is as follows: TGTGCCAGCAGTCGCCTCAAGGGGGGCACTGAAGCTTTCTTT.